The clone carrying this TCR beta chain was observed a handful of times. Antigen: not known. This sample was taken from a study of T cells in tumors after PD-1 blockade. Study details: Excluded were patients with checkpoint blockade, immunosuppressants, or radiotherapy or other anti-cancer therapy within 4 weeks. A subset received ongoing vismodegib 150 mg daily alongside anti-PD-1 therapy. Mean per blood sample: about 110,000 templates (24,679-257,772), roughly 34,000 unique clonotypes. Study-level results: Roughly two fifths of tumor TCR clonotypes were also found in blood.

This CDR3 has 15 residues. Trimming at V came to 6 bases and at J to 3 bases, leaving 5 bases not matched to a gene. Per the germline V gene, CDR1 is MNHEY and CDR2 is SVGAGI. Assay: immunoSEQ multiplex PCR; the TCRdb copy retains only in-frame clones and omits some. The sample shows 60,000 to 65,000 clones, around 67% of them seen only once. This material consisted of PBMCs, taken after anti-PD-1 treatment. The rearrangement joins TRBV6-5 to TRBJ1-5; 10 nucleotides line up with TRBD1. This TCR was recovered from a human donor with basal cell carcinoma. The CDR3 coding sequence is TGTGCCAGCAGGGGACAGGGGCGCGCCAATCAGCCCCAGCATTTT. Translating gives CASRGQGRANQPQHF.